This T cell receptor (beta chain) was profiled in a study of B cell selection in AIRE deficiency (dated by TCRdb to the late 2010s). Describing the broader study: TCRbeta repertoires of sorted blood CD4+ conventional T cells and regulatory T cells were compared between AIRE-deficient patients and healthy controls. The TCR-sequenced cohort comprised five AIRE-deficient APECED patients and five healthy control donors.

Broad study findings and their caveats: Among a few thousand shared Treg TCRbeta sequences, less than 40% were found to be shared only among healthy donors and approximately 9.3% only among patients, suggesting that Treg selection is less efficient in the absence of AIRE. Tconv and Treg cells from AIRE-deficient patients showed TCRBV gene usage, CDR3 length and TCR diversity similar to those of healthy donors. Shared Treg sequences had shorter CDR3s, which reflects a bias toward rearrangements containing few non-templated nucleotide insertions. Only TCRbeta chains were sequenced, and 35% to 45% of the Treg sequences shared among healthy donors were also detected in healthy Tconv cells, possibly owing to differing TCRalpha chains. Roughly a third of the Treg TCRbeta sequences shared among healthy donors turned up in patient Tconv cells, suggesting that Treg-biased clones are diverted into the Tconv compartment.

The immunoSEQ platform was used to sequence the TCRbeta chains. The original methods were these. When conventional T cell repertoires were pooled, patients gave around 100,000 distinct in-frame TCRbeta sequences, while healthy donors gave around 1.3x10^5. Treg TCRbeta sequences found in two or more individuals were defined as public, and these public Treg TCRbeta sequences were then searched for in Tconv repertoires. Differences between groups were assessed by Mann-Whitney U tests with Bonferroni-Dunn correction in GraphPad Prism 7.03. TCRdb took over this immuneACCESS table, retaining in-frame rearrangements with V and J assigned. Such tables are incomplete; in checked studies, under half of the missing clones stem from an unresolved V gene, and the remainder is unexplained. V and J calls and clone size come straight from that table; D and trimming were deduced from the DNA. For this sample there are some 24,000 clones; about 96% appear just once. Roughly 0.2% of the sample is held by the ten biggest clonotypes.

V is cut by 9 bases and J by 3 bases, and the space between the germline ends is 18 bases. As encoded in the germline V gene, CDR1 is SNHLY while CDR2 is FYNNEI. Measured from the cysteine to the phenylalanine, the CDR3 is 15 residues long. Only the CDR3 region is kept as DNA, spanning 45 bases read in frame from base 1. CD4+CD127+ cells were sorted as the conventional CD4 T cell population. The control samples were obtained from healthy donors who were not related to the patients. Tconv and Treg cells for TCRbeta sequencing were sorted on a FACSAria flow cytometer. The sorted cells were collected in 5-ml round-bottom polystyrene tubes, and the dry cell pellets were frozen at -80 degrees C prior to sequencing. Comments on this clone: What antigen it recognizes has not been identified. No qualities accompany the bases; no much larger clone lies one base away.

Rearrangement joined TRBV2 to TRBJ2-1; TRBD1 might be the D gene, on 6 matching bases. Material: CD4+CD127+ conventional T cells sorted from PBMCs. This sequence was found in a human donor in good health. The DNA sequence is as follows: TGTGCCAGTGGGTTACAGGGCAAAGGCTACAATGAGCAGTTCTTC. It specifies CASGLQGKGYNEQFF.